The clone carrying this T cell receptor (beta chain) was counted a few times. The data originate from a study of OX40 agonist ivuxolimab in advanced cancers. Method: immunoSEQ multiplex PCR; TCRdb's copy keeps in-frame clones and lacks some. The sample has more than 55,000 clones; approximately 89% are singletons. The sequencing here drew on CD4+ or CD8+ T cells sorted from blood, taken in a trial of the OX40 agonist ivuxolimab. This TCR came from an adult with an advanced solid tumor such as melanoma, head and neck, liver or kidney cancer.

CDR3 sequence: CASSSTGGRGEAFF. The CDR3 DNA is TGTGCCAGCAGCTCGACAGGGGGCCGGGGTGAAGCTTTCTTT. The V and J genes are TRBV5-5 and TRBJ1-1; TRBD1 aligns across 10 bases. The CDR3 is 14 amino acids. Germline CDR1 is SGHKS and CDR2 is YYEKEE (reference sequence). V trimming: 3 bases; J trimming: 7 bases; junction bases outside the gene matches: 6.